The subject of this entry is one T cell receptor beta chain. Its antigen is as yet unknown. This record belongs to a study of cytomegalovirus exposure and HLA in healthy donors. As for the study in general: Among around 180 million T cells, an earlier analysis found about 110 million unique TCR beta sequences. Whole-study results and caveats: Prediction of most subjects' HLA-A and HLA-B alleles by TCR beta sequences was reportedly accurate. Only CMV serostatus was available as immune exposure information.

This CDR3 region has 15 residues. The trim removed 3 bases at V and 5 bases at J, leaving 8 bases unmatched. With 60 Vbeta and 13 Jbeta primers, the PCR was carried out. Clones were read by immunoSEQ multiplex PCR, and TCRdb kept only the in-frame ones, dropping some. The sample has roughly 180,000 clones; 80% to 90% are singletons. V usage is TRBV5-3 and J usage is TRBJ2-1; 7 bases are shared with TRBD2. TRBV5-3 is given ORF status, its function remaining uncertain. Sequencing was performed on PBMCs. The clonotype comes from a young man in good health and CMV-seropositive. The CDR3 DNA reads as TGTGCCAGAAGCTGTCCGGGGGGAGCCCACAATGAGCAGTTCTTC. Protein sequence: CARSCPGGAHNEQFF.